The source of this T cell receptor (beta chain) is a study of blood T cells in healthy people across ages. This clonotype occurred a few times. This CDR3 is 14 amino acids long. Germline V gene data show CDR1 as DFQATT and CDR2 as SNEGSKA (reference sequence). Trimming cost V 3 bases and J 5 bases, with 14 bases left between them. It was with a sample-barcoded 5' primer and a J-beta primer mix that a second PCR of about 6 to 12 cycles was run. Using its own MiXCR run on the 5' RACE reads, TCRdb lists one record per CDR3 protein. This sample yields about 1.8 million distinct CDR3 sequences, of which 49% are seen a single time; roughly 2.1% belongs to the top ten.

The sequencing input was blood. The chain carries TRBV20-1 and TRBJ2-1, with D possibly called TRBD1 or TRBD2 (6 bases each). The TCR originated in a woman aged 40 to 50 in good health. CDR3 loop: CSASRGTGNNEQFF. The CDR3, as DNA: TGCAGTGCTAGTAGGGGGACTGGTAACAATGAGCAGTTCTTC.